This T cell receptor (beta chain) stems from a study of Ad26.COV2.S vaccination and SARS-CoV-2 variants (dated by TCRdb to about 2021). As for the study more broadly: TCRbeta repertoire sequencing served as the tool for gauging how specific and how broad the SARS-CoV-2-reactive T cell receptors were following Ad26.COV2.S vaccination. The TCR-sequenced set comprised approximately 30 samples: approximately 20 Ad26.COV2.S vaccine recipients, 5 placebo recipients and 8 SARS-CoV-2 convalescent individuals.

Concerning this clone: Its antigen has not been determined. Base quality data are lacking; no much larger clone is found one base away.

The CDR3 measures 13 amino acids from cysteine to phenylalanine. The read is trimmed to its CDR3 DNA, 39 bases read in frame from base 1. V and J are truncated by 6 bases and 3 bases respectively, leaving an intervening sequence of 11 bases. The germline V gene (reference sequence) gives CDR1 as MNHEY and CDR2 as SMNVEV. This sample's time point label indicates: individuals recovered from natural SARS-CoV-2 infection. Study-level results and caveats: The authors noted that total T cell responses may have been underestimated by the TCR breadth and depth analyses. Spike-specific TCR breadth was higher in Ad26.COV2.S recipients than in placebo recipients (P = 0.0014). Non-spike TCR breadth was comparable between vaccine and placebo recipients, consistent with the vaccine containing only spike. After vaccination, substantial breadth of spike-specific CD8+ and CD4+ T cell responses was reported.

The immunoSEQ Assay was used to sequence TCRbeta CDR3 regions. After extraction, genomic DNA underwent amplification by bias-controlled multiplex PCR, followed by high-throughput sequencing. The original methods were these. Collapsing and filtering of sequences were performed to quantify the absolute abundance of each unique TCRbeta CDR3 region. T cell fraction was estimated by normalizing TCRbeta template counts to usable DNA, which was measured by amplifying reference genes present in all nucleated cells. Repertoire TCRs were annotated as SARS-CoV-2-specific by exact matching of V gene, CDR3 amino acid sequence and J gene to a known reactive TCR set. The reference SARS-CoV-2 TCR set came from MIRA and was filtered for enrichment in COVID-19-positive ImmuneCODE repertoires, removing public or cross-reactive TCRs. Using the MIRA antigens, annotated TCRs were further analysed by specific ORF or by position within an ORF. Depth was the summed frequency of annotated unique rearrangements, while breadth was defined as annotated unique rearrangements over total unique productive rearrangements. TCR breadth was compared between groups using two-sided Wilcoxon rank-sum tests. In TCRdb, the immuneACCESS table is reduced to in-frame sequences with V and J assigned. These tables do not hold every clone; where another copy was compared, an unresolved V gene accounts for under half, and the others remain unexplained. Clone size and the V and J calls come from that table; the DNA yielded D and trimming. This sample gives roughly 150,000 clones in total; 75% to 90% of them show up just once. Of the sample, more than 4.5% is held by the ten largest clones.

The rearranged segments are TRBV27 and TRBJ1-1, with the D gene uncertain. Material: peripheral blood, obtained after recovery from COVID-19. The source of this sequence is a human donor who had recovered from COVID-19. The CDR3 is CASRSREDTEAFF. The nucleotide sequence reads as follows: TGTGCCAGCAGGTCCCGCGAGGACACTGAAGCTTTCTTT.